The 17 T cell receptor beta chains given below trace back to one sample, sequenced in a study of cytomegalovirus exposure and HLA in healthy donors (dated by TCRdb to 2017 to 2019). Libraries came from the immunoSEQ multiplex PCR assay. The multiplex PCR relied on a mix of 60 forward primers for TCR Vbeta segments and 13 reverse primers for TCR Jbeta segments. Held by TCRdb, this immuneACCESS table contains in-frame sequences only and omits some clones. Under half of the omission traces to an unresolved V gene where checked; the cause of the rest is unknown. The sample table shows 43,000 or so clones, and around 64% are seen once. Together, the top ten hold more than 8.5% of the sample. Specimen: PBMCs. These receptors all come from a human donor in good health.

The V call is TRBV27, the J call TRBJ2-5; no reliable D call. The CDR3 is made up of 13 amino acids. Per the germline V gene, CDR1 is MNHEY and CDR2 is SMNVEV (reference sequence). Trimming took off 4 bases at V and 2 bases at J, with 8 bases between the two ends. CDR3 bases: TGTGCCAGCAGTTACCACAGACAAGAGACCCAGTACTTC. Translation: CASSYHRQETQYF.

This chain uses TRBV5-1 with TRBJ1-4; unclear D gene. Germline V CDR1 and CDR2: SGHRS, YFSETQ. The CDR3 consists of 15 residues. V was pared by 3 bases and J by 4 bases, with 13 bases between. CDR3 loop: CASSSEGRDNEKLFF. The CDR3 nucleotides are TGCGCCAGCAGCTCGGAAGGGAGAGATAATGAAAAACTGTTTTTT.

This clone has only a few counts. V is TRBV4-1 and J is TRBJ1-5; D remains ambiguous. This CDR3 is 14 amino acids long. Germline V lookup: CDR1 MGHRA, CDR2 YSYEKL. With 5 bases removed from V and 1 base from J, the gap between germline ends came to 9 bases. CDR3 loop: CASSSTGSNQPQHF. CDR3 sequence (DNA): TGCGCCAGCAGCTCTACGGGAAGCAATCAGCCCCAGCATTTT.

This chain links TRBV5-1 with TRBJ2-7, with D perhaps TRBD1 (5 bases). Germline values: CDR1 SGHRS, CDR2 YFSETQ. Trimming removed 0 bases from V and 5 bases from J, with 15 bases in between. The CDR3 is made up of 15 amino acids. DNA of the CDR3: TGCGCCAGCAGCTTGGCCGAAGGAAGGGGCCACGAGCAGTACTTC. This translates into CASSLAEGRGHEQYF.

This clone was seen only a few times. This chain connects TRBV5-6 to TRBJ1-1, with D possibly TRBD1 on 5 matching bases. CDR3 length: 14 residues. Trimming shortened V by 5 bases and J by 3 bases, and 14 bases separated the two germline ends. Per the germline V gene, CDR1 is SGHDT and CDR2 is YYEEEE. The CDR3 DNA reads as TGTGCCAGCAGTCCGGTGGGGGGGGACACTGAAGCTTTCTTT. Its translation: CASSPVGGDTEAFF.

The V gene is TRBV7-9, the J gene TRBJ2-5; 8 nucleotides match TRBD2. This CDR3 has 12 residues. Germline V gives CDR1 SEHNR, CDR2 FQNEAQ (reference sequence). The ends lost 11 bases at V and 4 bases at J; junction bases unmatched: 6. The CDR3 loop reads CAAGRGGETQYF. CDR3 in DNA: TGTGCCGCCGGGAGGGGAGGAGAGACCCAGTACTTC. The full variable domain, completed using reference TRBV7-9 and TRBJ2-5, is DTGVSQNPRHKITKRGQNVTFRCDPISEHNRLYWYRQTLGQGPEFLTYFQNEAQLEKSRLLSDRFSAERPKGSFSTLEIQRTEQGDSAMYLCAAGRGGETQYFGPGTRLLVL.

The chain combines TRBV10-3 with TRBJ1-6; D gene unclear. The V gene lost 2 bases and the J gene lost 10 bases, with 15 bases spanning the gap. Per germline, CDR1 ENHRY and CDR2 SYGVKD. The CDR3 is 15 amino acids. The CDR3 coding sequence is TGTGCCATCAGTGAGCGGCGGGCCTTTGGGTCACCCCTCCACTTT. It codes for CAISERRAFGSPLHF.

The CDR3 loop is CASSLSSGGFPTDTQYF. The CDR3 DNA reads as TGTGCCAGCAGCCTGTCTAGCGGGGGGTTCCCTACAGATACGCAGTATTTT. The chain combines TRBV11-3 with TRBJ2-3, with 11 bases lining up with TRBD2. This CDR3 is built from 17 residues. V was pared by 5 bases and J by 3 bases, with 10 bases of the junction left unmatched. Germline CDR1 is SGHNT and CDR2 is YENEEA.

This clone was counted only a few times. This chain links TRBV7-2 with TRBJ2-7, with TRBD1 identical over 9 bases. The CDR3 contains 15 residues. Germline values: CDR1 SGHTA, CDR2 FQGNSA. With 0 bases clipped from V and 2 bases from J, the junction kept 2 bases outside the gene matches. CDR3 sequence: CASSLATGGTYEQYF. The DNA for the CDR3 is TGTGCCAGCAGCTTAGCGACAGGGGGTACCTACGAGCAGTACTTC.

This clone showed up just once. This chain uses TRBV15 with TRBJ1-5; D is possibly TRBD1 (5 bases). The ends were cut back, 5 bases at V and 5 bases at J, with 7 bases in the middle. Germline-derived CDR1 and CDR2 are LNHNV and YYDKDF (reference sequence). This CDR3 is built from 12 residues. DNA of the CDR3: TGTGCCACCAGCGCAGGGTATCAGCCCCAGCATTTT. Translating gives CATSAGYQPQHF.

Concerning this clone: Within the sample, other DNA sequences also encode this same CDR3. The CDR3 spells CASSFLGAYEQYF. The CDR3 DNA reads as TGTGCCAGCAGCTTTCTAGGAGCTTACGAGCAGTACTTC. This chain joins TRBV7-9 and TRBJ2-7; D unclear. Between the trimmed V and J ends, which lost 3 bases and 4 bases, there was a span of 10 bases. This CDR3 region has 13 residues. Germline V gene lookup returns CDR1 SEHNR and CDR2 FQNEAQ (reference sequence). Looking up the rest from reference TRBV7-9 and TRBJ2-7 gives the full variable domain: DTGVSQNPRHKITKRGQNVTFRCDPISEHNRLYWYRQTLGQGPEFLTYFQNEAQLEKSRLLSDRFSAERPKGSFSTLEIQRTEQGDSAMYLCASSFLGAYEQYFGPGTRLTVT.

CDR3 nucleotide sequence: TGTGCCAGCAGCGCGGCGGGACGGTGGGAAAAACTGTTTTTT. It yields the protein CASSAAGRWEKLFF. The V gene is TRBV7-9, the J gene TRBJ1-4; D possibly corresponds to TRBD1 (5 bases). The V gene's germline CDR1 is SEHNR and CDR2 FQNEAQ (reference sequence). The CDR3 loop spans 14 amino acids. Between the trimmed V and J ends, which lost 5 bases and 8 bases, there was a span of 15 bases.

This clone was seen a few times. The V and J genes are TRBV19 and TRBJ1-2; 7 nucleotides match TRBD1. The V gene's germline CDR1 is LNHDA and CDR2 SQIVND (reference sequence). The V and J ends lost 6 bases and 7 bases, in that order; junction bases with no gene match: 14. This CDR3 is built from 15 residues. CDR3 sequence reads: CASRNSGGSSSGYTF. CDR3 coding DNA: TGTGCCAGTAGAAATTCAGGGGGGTCATCGTCTGGCTACACCTTC. Drawing the rest from reference TRBV19 and TRBJ1-2, the complete variable domain is DGGITQSPKYLFRKEGQNVTLSCEQNLNHDAMYWYRQDPGQGLRLIYYSQIVNDFQKGDIAEGYSVSREKKESFPLTVTSAQKNPTAFYLCASRNSGGSSSGYTFGSGTRLTVV.

This sequence joins TRBV29-1 and TRBJ2-5; tentative D call: TRBD2 (5 bases). V lost 4 bases, J lost 7 bases, and 16 bases lay in between. The V gene's germline CDR1 is SQVTM and CDR2 ANQGSEA. The CDR3 is 13 amino acids. The CDR3 DNA reads TGCAGCGTTGCGAGGGCCGATTCTGGGACCCAGTACTTC. Amino acids: CSVARADSGTQYF. The variable domain in full, with the rest retrieved from reference TRBV29-1 and TRBJ2-5, is SAVISQKPSRDICQRGTSLTIQCQVDSQVTMMFWYRQQPGQSLTLIATANQGSEATYESGFVIDKFPISRPNLTFSTLTVSNMSPEDSSIYLCSVARADSGTQYFGPGTRLLVL.

This clone has a single count. This rearrangement joins TRBV2 to TRBJ1-5; 9 bases agree with TRBD1. Germline trimming cut 6 bases from V and 2 bases from J; bases unmatched to any gene: 5. Germline-derived CDR1 and CDR2 are SNHLY and FYNNEI. The CDR3 contains 15 residues. In DNA form, the CDR3 reads TGTGCCAGCAGCAGGACAGGGGATGGCAATCAGCCCCAGCATTTT. This sequence encodes CASSRTGDGNQPQHF.

The chain recombines TRBV5-4 with TRBJ1-2, with 8 bases aligning to TRBD1. The junction had 3 bases not matched to a gene; V was cut back by 1 base and J by 4 bases. Germline values: CDR1 SGHNT, CDR2 YYREEE (reference sequence). The CDR3 runs to 14 residues. CDR3 nucleotide sequence: TGTGCCAGCAGCTTGACAGGGGGATTCTATGGCTACACCTTC. This encodes CASSLTGGFYGYTF. The full variable domain, with the rest looked up from reference TRBV5-4 and TRBJ1-2, is ETGVTQSPTHLIKTRGQQVTLRCSSQSGHNTVSWYQQALGQGPQFIFQYYREEENGRGNFPPRFSGLQFPNYSSELNVNALELDDSALYLCASSLTGGFYGYTFGSGTRLTVV.

A few counts support this clone. The chain uses TRBV29-1 and TRBJ1-4, with a tentative D call TRBD1 (5 bases). The CDR3 extends over 13 amino acids. Germline V lookup: CDR1 SQVTM, CDR2 ANQGSEA. V was pared by 7 bases and J by 6 bases, with 15 bases between. CDR3 in amino acids: CSAARQLDEKLFF. CDR3 DNA: TGCAGCGCCGCTCGACAGCTAGATGAAAAACTGTTTTTT. Filled out from reference TRBV29-1 and TRBJ1-4, the complete variable domain reads SAVISQKPSRDICQRGTSLTIQCQVDSQVTMMFWYRQQPGQSLTLIATANQGSEATYESGFVIDKFPISRPNLTFSTLTVSNMSPEDSSIYLCSAARQLDEKLFFGSGTQLSVL.